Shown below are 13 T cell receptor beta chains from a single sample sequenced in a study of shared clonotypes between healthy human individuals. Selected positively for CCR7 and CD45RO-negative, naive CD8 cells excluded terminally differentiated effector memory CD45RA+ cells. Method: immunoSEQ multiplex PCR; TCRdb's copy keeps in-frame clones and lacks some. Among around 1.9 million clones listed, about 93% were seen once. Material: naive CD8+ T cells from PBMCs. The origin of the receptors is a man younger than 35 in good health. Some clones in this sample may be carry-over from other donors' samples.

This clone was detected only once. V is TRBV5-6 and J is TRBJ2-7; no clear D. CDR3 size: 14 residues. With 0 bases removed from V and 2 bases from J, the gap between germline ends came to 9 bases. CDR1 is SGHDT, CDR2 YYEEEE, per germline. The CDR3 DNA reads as TGTGCCAGCAGCTTGGGCGCAAAACCCTACGAGCAGTACTTC. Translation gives CASSLGAKPYEQYF.

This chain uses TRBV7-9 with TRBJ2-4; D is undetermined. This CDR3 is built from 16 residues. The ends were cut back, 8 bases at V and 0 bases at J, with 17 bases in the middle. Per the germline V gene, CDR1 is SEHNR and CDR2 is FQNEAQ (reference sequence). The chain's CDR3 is CASEDIEVLAKNIQYF. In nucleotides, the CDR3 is TGTGCCAGCGAGGATATTGAGGTTCTAGCCAAAAACATTCAGTACTTC.

The CDR3 spells CASRELDRAQETQYF. The CDR3 DNA sequence: TGTGCCAGCAGAGAATTGGACAGGGCACAAGAGACCCAGTACTTC. V and J are TRBV27 and TRBJ2-5; 8 bases align to TRBD1. Germline CDR1 reads MNHEY; CDR2 reads SMNVEV (reference sequence). V lost 6 bases, J lost 2 bases, and 8 bases stayed unmatched. There are 15 residues in the CDR3.

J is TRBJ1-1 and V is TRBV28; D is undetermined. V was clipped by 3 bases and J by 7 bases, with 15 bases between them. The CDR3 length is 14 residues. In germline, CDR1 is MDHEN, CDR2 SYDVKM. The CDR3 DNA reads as TGTGCCAGCAGTTTCCCGGGAGAAACCCTTGAAGCTTTCTTT. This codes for CASSFPGETLEAFF.

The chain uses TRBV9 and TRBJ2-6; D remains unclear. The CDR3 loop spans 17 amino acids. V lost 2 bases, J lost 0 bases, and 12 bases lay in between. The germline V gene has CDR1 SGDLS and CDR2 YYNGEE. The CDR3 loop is CASSVSQESSGANVLTF. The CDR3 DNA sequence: TGTGCCAGCAGCGTGAGTCAGGAGAGCTCTGGGGCCAACGTCCTGACTTTC.

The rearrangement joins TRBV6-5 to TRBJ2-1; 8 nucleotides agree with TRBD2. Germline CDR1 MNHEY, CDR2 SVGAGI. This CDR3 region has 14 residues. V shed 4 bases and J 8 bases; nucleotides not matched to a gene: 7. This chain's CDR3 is CASSFYREGHEQFF. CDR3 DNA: TGTGCCAGCAGTTTTTACCGGGAGGGGCATGAGCAGTTCTTC.

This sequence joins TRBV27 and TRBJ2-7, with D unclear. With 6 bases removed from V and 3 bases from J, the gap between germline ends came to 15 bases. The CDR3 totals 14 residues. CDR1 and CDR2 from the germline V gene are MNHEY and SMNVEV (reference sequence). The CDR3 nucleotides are TGTGCCAGCAGAGACCGGGCCCTAGTCTACGAGCAGTACTTC. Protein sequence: CASRDRALVYEQYF.

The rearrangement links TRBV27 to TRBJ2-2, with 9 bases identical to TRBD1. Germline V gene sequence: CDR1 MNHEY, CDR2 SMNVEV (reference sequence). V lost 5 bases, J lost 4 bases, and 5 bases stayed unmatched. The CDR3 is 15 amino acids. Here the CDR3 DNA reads TGTGCCAGCAGTCCGGGACAGGGCGGCACCGGGGAGCTGTTTTTT. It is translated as CASSPGQGGTGELFF.

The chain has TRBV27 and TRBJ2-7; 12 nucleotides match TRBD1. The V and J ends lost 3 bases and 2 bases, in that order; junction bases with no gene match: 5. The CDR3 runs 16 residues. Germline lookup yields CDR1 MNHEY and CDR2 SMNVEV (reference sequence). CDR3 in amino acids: CASSLAGTGGTYEQYF. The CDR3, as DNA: TGTGCCAGCAGTTTGGCGGGGACAGGGGGCACCTACGAGCAGTACTTC.

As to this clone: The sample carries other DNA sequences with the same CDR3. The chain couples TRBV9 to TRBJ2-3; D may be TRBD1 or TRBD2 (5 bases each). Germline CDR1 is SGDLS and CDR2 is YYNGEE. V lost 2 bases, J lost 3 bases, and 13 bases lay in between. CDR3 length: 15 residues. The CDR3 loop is CASSVGRMGTDTQYF. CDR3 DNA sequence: TGTGCCAGCAGCGTGGGACGCATGGGAACAGATACGCAGTATTTT. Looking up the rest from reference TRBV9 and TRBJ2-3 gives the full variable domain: DSGVTQTPKHLITATGQRVTLRCSPRSGDLSVYWYQQSLDQGLQFLIQYYNGEERAKGNILERFSAQQFPDLHSELNLSSLELGDSALYFCASSVGRMGTDTQYFGPGTRLTVL.

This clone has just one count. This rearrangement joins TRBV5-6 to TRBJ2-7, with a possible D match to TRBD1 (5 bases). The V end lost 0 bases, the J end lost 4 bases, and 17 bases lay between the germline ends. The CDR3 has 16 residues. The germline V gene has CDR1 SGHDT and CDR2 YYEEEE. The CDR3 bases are TGTGCCAGCAGCTTGGTGGTGGGGCCCCTTGGGTACGAGCAGTACTTC. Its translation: CASSLVVGPLGYEQYF.

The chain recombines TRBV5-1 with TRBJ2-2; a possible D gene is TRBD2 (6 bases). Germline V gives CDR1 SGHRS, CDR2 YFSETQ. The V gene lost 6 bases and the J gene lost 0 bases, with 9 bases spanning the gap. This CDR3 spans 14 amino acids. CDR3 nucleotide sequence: TGCGCCAGCATGGGGAGGCCGAACACCGGGGAGCTGTTTTTT. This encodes CASMGRPNTGELFF.

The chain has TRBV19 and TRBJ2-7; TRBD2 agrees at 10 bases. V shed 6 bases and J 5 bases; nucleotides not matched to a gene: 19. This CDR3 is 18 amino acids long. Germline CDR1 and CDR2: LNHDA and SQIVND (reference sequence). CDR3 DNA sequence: TGTGCCAGTAGACCAGGGCGACTAGCGGGCTCGTTAGGCGACGAGCAGTACTTC. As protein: CASRPGRLAGSLGDEQYF.